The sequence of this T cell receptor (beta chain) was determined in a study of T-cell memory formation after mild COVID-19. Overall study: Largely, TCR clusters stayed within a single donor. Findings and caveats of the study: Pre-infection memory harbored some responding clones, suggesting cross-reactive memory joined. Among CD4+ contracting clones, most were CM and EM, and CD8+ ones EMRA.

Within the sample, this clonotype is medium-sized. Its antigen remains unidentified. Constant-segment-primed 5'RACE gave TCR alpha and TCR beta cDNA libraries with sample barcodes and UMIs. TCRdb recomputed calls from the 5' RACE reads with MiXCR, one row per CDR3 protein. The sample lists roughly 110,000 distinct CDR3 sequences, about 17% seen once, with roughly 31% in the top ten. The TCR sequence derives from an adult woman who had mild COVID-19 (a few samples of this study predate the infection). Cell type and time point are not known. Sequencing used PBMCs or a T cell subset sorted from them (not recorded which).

The DNA for the CDR3 is TGCGCCAGCAGCCAAGATGGGACTAGCTCTGGGGCCAACGTCCTGACTTTC. This encodes CASSQDGTSSGANVLTF. The rearrangement joins TRBV4-3 to TRBJ2-6, with TRBD2 matching over 8 bases. The CDR3 consists of 17 residues. The V segment lost 0 bases and the J segment 0 bases; nucleotides outside the gene matches: 1. Germline V gene lookup returns CDR1 LGHNA and CDR2 YSLEER.